This entry is about one T cell receptor beta chain. This clonotype turned up a few times. Its antigen remains unidentified. No base quality information exists; no much larger clone differs at one position. The source of the sample is a study of blood T cells in healthy people across ages (dated by TCRdb to 2015 to 2017). For the wider study: In model experiments, roughly one uniquely barcoded TCR beta cDNA molecule per two T cells was captured by template switching. Using deep sequencing normalized with unique cDNA molecular identifiers, the study measured how TCR beta repertoire diversity changes with age. Four age groups were formed from the donors: young (average 16 years), middle-aged (approximately 40), aged (roughly 56) and long-lived (around 82). To avoid experimental bias, donors of different ages were randomly spread across the sequencing lanes. For two donors (one aged 18 to 29 and one aged 80 or older), the study analyzed two additional independent replicas of 1 million unique cDNA reads from the same blood draw. General study outcomes and caveats: Estimates of total diversity based on one million sequenced T cells were regarded as lower bounds and as underestimates. Observed TCR beta diversity per million T cells fell roughly linearly with age, and a significant reduction was already apparent by age around 44. Because the CMV infection status of the donors was unknown, age-related changes in expanded clonotypes may potentially have been confounded. A strong correlation was found between observed TCR beta diversity and the percentage of naive T cells measured by flow cytometry. The long-lived group showed more naive CD4+ T cells, fewer expanded clones and increased TCR diversity than the aged group, suggesting age selection. Since profiling was done on bulk unsorted PBMCs, naive and antigen-experienced compartments could not be conclusively compared.

The donors were roughly 40 Caucasian individuals from Russia, aged 6 to 90 years, who were systemically healthy. Around 10 milliliters of peripheral blood were drawn from each donor into EDTA-treated Vacutainer tubes. PBMCs were isolated by Ficoll-Paque density-gradient centrifugation, with at least 6.5 million obtained per sample. Trizol reagent was used to extract total RNA from the PBMCs, yielding at least 5.5 micrograms per sample. Naive CD45RAhigh/CD27high T cell percentages were measured by flow cytometry on a PBMC aliquot from every donor. The method behind the library was 5' RACE. Sequencing relied on an Illumina HiSeq 2500. The second PCR ran for about 6 to 12 cycles and used a J-beta primer mix along with a sample-barcoded 5' primer. A template-switch 5' adaptor carrying 12 random nucleotides introduced a unique molecular identifier onto each TCR beta cDNA molecule. At least 2.5 million CDR3-containing paired-end reads were obtained from each sample. First-strand cDNA was synthesized from all RNA with the Mint cDNA synthesis kit, primed by a TRBC-specific oligonucleotide. Following uracil-DNA glycosylase treatment, a first 18-cycle PCR with universal primers M1SS and BC2_uni_R was performed on all cDNA. The paper's data handling went like this. Each sample was normalized by randomly selecting 1 million high-quality reads, each carrying a distinct molecular identifier. Reads sharing molecular identifiers were discarded rather than binned into consensus sequences. MiTCR, with a Q25 quality threshold and the strictest error-elimination algorithm, was used for CDR3 identification, clonotype clustering and error correction. Lower-bound total TCR beta diversity was estimated with a nonparametric unseen species model using Euler transformation. In TCRdb, the public reads were trimmed at Q25 with fastp and aligned with MiXCR, with productive beta chains retained. All rows with the same CDR3 protein become a single entry with the most common DNA and genes. TCRdb, rather than the study authors, made the V and J calls. The sample data list fewer than 1 million distinct CDR3 sequences, and 40% to 50% of these were observed just once. Roughly a fifth of the sample goes to the ten largest clones.

Material: blood. The source of this sequence is a man in his fifties or sixties in good health.

The CDR3 loop reads CASSQRGVAGGYTF. The DNA reads as follows: TGCGCCAGCAGCCAAAGAGGCGTGGCAGGTGGCTACACCTTC. The chain couples TRBV4-3 to TRBJ1-2; the D gene cannot be resolved reliably. The CDR3 runs 14 residues from the cysteine to the phenylalanine. Solely the CDR3 DNA is kept, with 42 bases framed from the first base. Looking up the germline V gene yields CDR1 LGHNA and CDR2 YSLEER. V and J lose 2 bases and 7 bases, and a span of 14 bases separates them.